The 21 T cell receptor beta chains below were found in one sample sequenced in a study of cytomegalovirus exposure and HLA in healthy donors. Only in-frame clones appear in the TCRdb table, and some are missing; sequencing was by immunoSEQ multiplex PCR. The table lists about 200,000 clones, more than 65% of them singletons, with under 15% in the top ten. The sequenced sample consisted of PBMCs. The source is a young woman in good health and CMV-seropositive.

The chain has TRBV7-2 and TRBJ2-7; tentative D call: TRBD2 (5 bases). CDR1 and CDR2 from the germline V gene are SGHTA and FQGNSA. This CDR3 region has 13 residues. With 4 bases removed from V and 3 bases from J, the gap between germline ends came to 10 bases. CDR3 in amino acids: CASSSGINYEQYF. The DNA for the CDR3 is TGTGCCAGCAGCTCCGGGATTAACTACGAGCAGTACTTC.

This rearrangement joins TRBV2 to TRBJ1-2; D is undetermined. V dropped 6 bases and J dropped 5 bases, with 10 bases sitting between them. The CDR3 covers 12 residues. Germline V gene lookup returns CDR1 SNHLY and CDR2 FYNNEI. The CDR3 nucleotides are TGTGCCAGCAGCGGACTGGATTATGGCTACACCTTC. Amino acid sequence: CASSGLDYGYTF.

This rearrangement joins TRBV2 to TRBJ2-7; 7 bases are shared with TRBD2. V lost 4 bases, J lost 3 bases, and 3 bases stayed unmatched. The length of the CDR3 is 13 residues. Germline CDR1 reads SNHLY; CDR2 reads FYNNEI. The CDR3 DNA is TGTGCCAGCAGTGGGAGCGGGATCTACGAGCAGTACTTC. Encoded protein: CASSGSGIYEQYF.

This clone was recorded only once. V is TRBV30 and J is TRBJ1-2; tentative D call: TRBD1 (5 bases). The CDR3 extends over 13 amino acids. The V gene's germline CDR1 is GTSNPN and CDR2 SVGIG (reference sequence). V was clipped by 0 bases and J by 6 bases, with 11 bases between them. CDR3 sequence: CAWSVGLGNGYTF. The CDR3 nucleotides are TGTGCCTGGAGTGTGGGACTAGGCAATGGCTACACCTTC.

This chain connects TRBV5-1 to TRBJ2-1, with TRBD2 matching over 11 bases. This CDR3 has 17 residues. CDR1 is SGHRS, CDR2 YFSETQ, per germline. Trimming removed 1 base from V and 8 bases from J; junction bases left unmatched: 11. The DNA of the CDR3 is TGCGCCAGCAGCTTGACCCTAGCGGGGGGAGGTCCCTATGAGCAGTTCTTC. Protein sequence: CASSLTLAGGGPYEQFF.

The chain carries TRBV5-1 and TRBJ2-7, with 15 bases matching TRBD2. Germline V gene lookup returns CDR1 SGHRS and CDR2 YFSETQ. V dropped 4 bases and J dropped 10; count of bases not matched to a gene: 6. The CDR3 covers 14 residues. The CDR3 here is CASSPWTSGRAQYF. The CDR3 region has the DNA TGCGCCAGCAGCCCGTGGACTAGCGGGAGGGCCCAGTACTTC. Variable domain in full (rest from reference TRBV5-1 and TRBJ2-7): KAGVTQTPRYLIKTRGQQVTLSCSPISGHRSVSWYQQTPGQGLQFLFEYFSETQRNKGNFPGRFSGRQFSNSRSEMNVSTLELGDSALYLCASSPWTSGRAQYFGPGTRLTVT.

The CDR3 region has the DNA TGTGCCAGTAGTATAGATCATGAGGGTCCCGTGGAGACCCAGTACTTC. Amino acid sequence: CASSIDHEGPVETQYF. This chain uses TRBV19 with TRBJ2-5; a possible D gene is TRBD2 (5 bases). Looked up from germline, CDR1 is LNHDA and CDR2 is SQIVND (reference sequence). The CDR3 loop spans 16 amino acids. Trimming took 0 bases from V and 5 from J, leaving 16 bases between them.

CDR3: CASSWGANTGELFF. The CDR3 DNA reads TGTGCCAGCAGTTGGGGGGCGAACACCGGGGAGCTGTTTTTT. The chain recombines TRBV7-9 with TRBJ2-2; D possibly corresponds to TRBD2 (6 bases). V lost 6 bases and J lost 0, with 8 bases in between. CDR1 and CDR2 from the germline V gene are SEHNR and FQNEAQ (reference sequence). This CDR3 contains 14 residues.

V and J are TRBV19 and TRBJ2-7; the D gene is possibly TRBD2 (5 bases). The germline CDR1 and CDR2 sequences are LNHDA and SQIVND (reference sequence). V lost 0 bases and J 3 bases, leaving 12 bases between the germline ends. The CDR3 is made up of 15 amino acids. The CDR3 DNA follows: TGTGCCAGTAGTATAGATACGGGAAAAAGCTACGAGCAGTACTTC. The encoded protein is CASSIDTGKSYEQYF. The full variable domain, completed using reference TRBV19 and TRBJ2-7, is DGGITQSPKYLFRKEGQNVTLSCEQNLNHDAMYWYRQDPGQGLRLIYYSQIVNDFQKGDIAEGYSVSREKKESFPLTVTSAQKNPTAFYLCASSIDTGKSYEQYFGPGTRLTVT.

This clone occurred a few times. The V and J genes are TRBV5-4 and TRBJ1-1, with 9 bases fitting TRBD1. V was pared by 4 bases and J by 1 base, with 5 bases of the junction left unmatched. CDR3 length equals 15 residues. Germline V gene lookup returns CDR1 SGHNT and CDR2 YYREEE (reference sequence). CDR3 nucleotides: TGTGCCAGCAGCCTCAGGGGACAGGGGAACACTGAAGCTTTCTTT. Protein sequence: CASSLRGQGNTEAFF. The full variable domain, its missing parts supplied by reference TRBV5-4 and TRBJ1-1, is ETGVTQSPTHLIKTRGQQVTLRCSSQSGHNTVSWYQQALGQGPQFIFQYYREEENGRGNFPPRFSGLQFPNYSSELNVNALELDDSALYLCASSLRGQGNTEAFFGQGTRLTVV.

Only a few counts were recorded for this clone. The chain recombines TRBV6-1 with TRBJ1-2; D is ambiguous. The V gene lost 4 bases and the J gene lost 4 bases, with 10 bases spanning the gap. The CDR3 totals 13 residues. Germline CDR1 reads MNHNS; CDR2 reads SASEGT. DNA of the CDR3: TGTGCCAGCAGTGTGTGGCGGCCCTATGGCTACACCTTC. This translates into CASSVWRPYGYTF.

V gene TRBV27 combines with J gene TRBJ2-1, with TRBD2 identical over 10 bases. Per the germline V gene, CDR1 is MNHEY and CDR2 is SMNVEV (reference sequence). The CDR3 sequence is 15 residues long. V gave up 5 bases and J gave up 5 bases; unmatched junction bases: 6. The CDR3 nucleotides are TGTGCCAGCAGTCATAGCGGGAGGAGCCACAATGAGCAGTTCTTC. Protein sequence: CASSHSGRSHNEQFF.

The chain couples TRBV9 to TRBJ2-5; 9 nucleotides align to TRBD2. The CDR3 runs 15 residues. Germline CDR1 is SGDLS and CDR2 is YYNGEE. The ends lost 3 bases at V and 4 bases at J; junction bases unmatched: 7. This chain's CDR3 is CASSAGLAFGETQYF. CDR3 bases: TGTGCCAGCAGCGCCGGACTAGCGTTTGGAGAGACCCAGTACTTC.

The chain links TRBV7-9 to TRBJ2-1, with 9 bases lining up with TRBD1. Per germline, CDR1 SEHNR and CDR2 FQNEAQ (reference sequence). CDR3 size: 14 residues. The J segment lost 3 bases and the V segment lost 5 bases, leaving 2 bases of the junction unmatched. The CDR3 nucleotides are TGTGCCAGCAGCCAGGGACAGGGCTACAATGAGCAGTTCTTC. The encoded protein is CASSQGQGYNEQFF.

V is TRBV18 and J is TRBJ2-1; the D gene is possibly TRBD2 (6 bases). From germline, CDR1 is KGHSH and CDR2 LQKENI. Trimming took 6 bases from V and 9 from J, leaving 21 bases between them. This CDR3 has 15 residues. The CDR3, as DNA: TGTGCCAGCTCGCTCCAATATGCGGCGGGGTTTGAGCAGTTCTTC. It is translated as CASSLQYAAGFEQFF.

The V call is TRBV6-1, the J call TRBJ2-1; 9 bases align to TRBD1. CDR3 length equals 16 residues. In germline, CDR1 is MNHNS, CDR2 SASEGT. With 5 bases clipped from V and 7 bases from J, the junction kept 12 bases outside the gene matches. CDR3 DNA sequence: TGTGCCAGCAGTAAAGTGGACAGGGGCTTGGGGAATGAGCAGTTCTTC. Protein sequence: CASSKVDRGLGNEQFF.

J is TRBJ2-7 and V is TRBV2; the match to TRBD1 covers 9 bases. The V segment lost 6 bases and the J segment 5 bases; nucleotides outside the gene matches: 8. CDR1 is SNHLY, CDR2 FYNNEI, per germline. This CDR3 region has 14 residues. The CDR3: CASRAGTGRDEQYF. CDR3 bases: TGTGCCAGCAGAGCCGGGACAGGGAGGGACGAGCAGTACTTC.

The table lists this clone with a count of one. This chain joins TRBV25-1 and TRBJ2-5; D is possibly TRBD1 (5 bases). Germline loops: CDR1 MGHDK, CDR2 SYGVNS. There are 14 residues in the CDR3. V gave up 1 base and J gave up 2 bases, with 8 bases separating them. CDR3 sequence reads: CASSESNRQETQYF. The CDR3 DNA sequence: TGTGCCAGCAGTGAATCAAACAGGCAAGAGACCCAGTACTTC. The variable domain in full, completed from reference TRBV25-1 and TRBJ2-5, reads EADIYQTPRYLVIGTGKKITLECSQTMGHDKMYWYQQDPGMELHLIHYSYGVNSTEKGDLSSESTVSRIRTEHFPLTLESARPSHTSQYLCASSESNRQETQYFGPGTRLLVL.

The chain links TRBV7-6 to TRBJ2-7, with 7 bases identical to TRBD2. The J segment lost 5 bases and the V segment lost 3 bases, leaving 10 bases of the junction unmatched. The CDR3 runs 15 residues. From germline, CDR1 is SGHVS and CDR2 FNYEAQ. This CDR3 is CASSFGVAGVDEQYF. In nucleotides, the CDR3 is TGTGCCAGCAGCTTTGGTGTCGCGGGAGTAGACGAGCAGTACTTC. The full variable domain, rest sourced from reference TRBV7-6 and TRBJ2-7, is GAGVSQSPRYKVTKRGQDVALRCDPISGHVSLYWYRQALGQGPEFLTYFNYEAQQDKSGLPNDRFSAERPEGSISTLTIQRTEQRDSAMYRCASSFGVAGVDEQYFGPGTRLTVT.

This clone was seen just once. V gene TRBV28 combines with J gene TRBJ1-1, with 8 bases lining up with TRBD1. Germline V gene data show CDR1 as MDHEN and CDR2 as SYDVKM. The CDR3 length is 16 residues. V lost 4 bases to trimming and J lost 4 bases; unmatched junction nucleotides: 11. The CDR3 bases are TGTGCCAGCAGTTCCCCGGGAGACAGGGGATTCACTGAAGCTTTCTTT. Protein sequence: CASSSPGDRGFTEAFF.

The V and J genes are TRBV19 and TRBJ2-2, with D maybe TRBD2 (5 bases). CDR1 LNHDA and CDR2 SQIVND come from the germline V gene (reference sequence). This CDR3 region has 15 residues. V was trimmed by 5 bases and J by 3 bases, leaving 13 bases between them. The CDR3 DNA is TGTGCCAGTAGTTCCGCTCCCGGGGACACCGGGGAGCTGTTTTTT. This translates into CASSSAPGDTGELFF.